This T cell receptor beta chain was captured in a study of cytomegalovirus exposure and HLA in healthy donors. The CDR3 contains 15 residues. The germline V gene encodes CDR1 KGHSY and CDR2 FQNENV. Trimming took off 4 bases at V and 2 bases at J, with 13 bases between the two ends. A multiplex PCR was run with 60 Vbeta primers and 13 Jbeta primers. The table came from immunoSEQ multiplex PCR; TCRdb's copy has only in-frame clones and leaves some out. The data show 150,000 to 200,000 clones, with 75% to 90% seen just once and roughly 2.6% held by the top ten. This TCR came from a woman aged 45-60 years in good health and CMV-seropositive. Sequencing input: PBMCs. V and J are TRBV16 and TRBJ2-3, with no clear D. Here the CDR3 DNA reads TGTGCCAGCAGCCCTCGAGGTAACCCCACAGATACGCAGTATTTT. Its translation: CASSPRGNPTDTQYF.